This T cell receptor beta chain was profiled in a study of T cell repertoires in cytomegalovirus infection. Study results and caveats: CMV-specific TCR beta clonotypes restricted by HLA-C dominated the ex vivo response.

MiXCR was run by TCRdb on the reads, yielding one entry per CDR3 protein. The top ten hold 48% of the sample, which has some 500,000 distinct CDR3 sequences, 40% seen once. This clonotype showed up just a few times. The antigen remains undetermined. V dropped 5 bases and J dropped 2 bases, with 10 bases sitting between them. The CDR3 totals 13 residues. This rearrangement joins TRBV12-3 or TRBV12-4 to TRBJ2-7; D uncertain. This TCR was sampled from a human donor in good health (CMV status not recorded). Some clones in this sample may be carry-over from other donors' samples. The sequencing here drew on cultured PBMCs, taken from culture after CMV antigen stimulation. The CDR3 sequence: CASSPQVAYEQYF. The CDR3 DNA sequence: TGTGCCAGCAGTCCCCAGGTCGCCTACGAGCAGTACTTC.